This T cell receptor (delta chain) was profiled in a study of delta chains in infants with herpesvirus infections. Study-level points and caveats: No race- or environment-matched controls existed, and samples were few.

As for this clone: Antigen unknown.

TCR cDNA was made from PBMC RNA with gamma- and delta-chain-specific primers. TCRdb reanalysed the RT-PCR reads with CATT. The table has 250 to 300 delta-chain clones, 62% seen once; the top ten hold nearly 99%. This receptor was identified in a human donor who was a Ugandan infant, either HIV-exposed or HIV-unexposed (not recorded which). The material was peripheral blood, obtained at time point 1 of longitudinal follow-up.

CDR3 region: CACDTGGYASSWDTRQMFF. Written as DNA, the CDR3 is TGTGCCTGTGACACCGGGGGATACGCAAGCTCCTGGGACACCCGACAGATGTTTTTC. V and J are TRDV2 and TRDJ3; 10 nucleotides agree with TRDD3. The germline CDR1 and CDR2 sequences are GEAIGNYY and EKD. After removal of 0 bases from V and 0 bases from J, the junction contained 4 bases not matched to a gene. The CDR3 loop spans 19 amino acids.